This passage covers 23 T cell receptor beta chains from one sample sequenced in a study of T cell changes during pregnancy in multiple sclerosis. Assay used: immunoSEQ multiplex PCR; TCRdb lists only in-frame clones, some missing. The sample carries about 41,000 clones, 85% to 95% recorded once. The sequenced sample was CD8+ T cells from peripheral blood mononuclear cells, obtained in the third trimester of pregnancy. These receptors were obtained from a female donor with multiple sclerosis, enrolled in a pregnancy study.

The V and J genes are TRBV9 and TRBJ2-5, with 10 bases matching TRBD2. J gave up 4 bases and V 4 bases, and 7 bases lay outside the gene matches. The CDR3 contains 15 residues. Germline V CDR1 and CDR2: SGDLS, YYNGEE. CDR3 DNA sequence: TGTGCCAGCAGCTACCTAGCGGGAGACGGAGAGACCCAGTACTTC. Translation: CASSYLAGDGETQYF. Drawing the rest from reference TRBV9 and TRBJ2-5, the complete variable domain is DSGVTQTPKHLITATGQRVTLRCSPRSGDLSVYWYQQSLDQGLQFLIQYYNGEERAKGNILERFSAQQFPDLHSELNLSSLELGDSALYFCASSYLAGDGETQYFGPGTRLLVL.

The chain is built from TRBV19 and TRBJ1-5; 9 bases are a match to TRBD1. The CDR3 loop spans 14 amino acids. The V and J ends lost 5 bases and 4 bases, in that order; junction bases with no gene match: 3. The germline gives CDR1 LNHDA, CDR2 SQIVND (reference sequence). DNA of the CDR3: TGTGCCAGTAGTCTAGGACAGGGGAATCAGCCCCAGCATTTT. The encoded protein is CASSLGQGNQPQHF.

The chain couples TRBV6-1 to TRBJ2-7, with TRBD2 matching over 11 bases. The germline V gene has CDR1 MNHNS and CDR2 SASEGT. Trimming removed 7 bases from V and 6 bases from J; junction bases left unmatched: 8. The CDR3 extends over 14 amino acids. CDR3 in DNA: TGTGCCAGCACCGAACTAGCGGGGGAGTCCGAGCAGTACTTC. Translating gives CASTELAGESEQYF.

The chain has TRBV5-6 and TRBJ2-7; 11 nucleotides align to TRBD2. This CDR3 spans 14 amino acids. Trimming at V came to 2 bases and at J to 4 bases, leaving 2 bases not matched to a gene. CDR1 is SGHDT and CDR2 is YYEEEE in the germline V gene. The chain's CDR3 is CASSFTSGSYEQYF. The CDR3 region has the DNA TGTGCCAGCAGCTTTACTAGCGGGAGTTACGAGCAGTACTTC.

CDR3 amino acids: CASSSGSGNTIYF. The CDR3 nucleotides are TGTGCCAGCAGCTCGGGCTCTGGAAACACCATATATTTT. The chain employs TRBV9 and TRBJ1-3; D uncertain. Germline CDR1 reads SGDLS; CDR2 reads YYNGEE. Trimming took off 4 bases at V and 0 bases at J, with 5 bases between the two ends. The CDR3 has 13 amino acids.

The CDR3 coding sequence is TGTGCCTGGAGTGTTGGAGCGGGAGGGAACACCGGGGAGCTGTTTTTT. Translating it yields CAWSVGAGGNTGELFF. The gene calls are TRBV30 and TRBJ2-2; 9 nucleotides match TRBD2. With 0 bases clipped from V and 1 base from J, the junction kept 3 bases outside the gene matches. This CDR3 is built from 16 residues. Germline V lookup: CDR1 GTSNPN, CDR2 SVGIG (reference sequence).

V is TRBV11-3 and J is TRBJ1-1; 9 nucleotides agree with TRBD1. Germline trimming cut 5 bases from V and 1 base from J; bases unmatched to any gene: 2. The CDR3 totals 14 residues. Germline CDR1 and CDR2: SGHNT and YENEEA. In nucleotides, the CDR3 is TGTGCCAGCAGCCTACAGGGGGCGAACACTGAAGCTTTCTTT. Protein: CASSLQGANTEAFF.

This chain joins TRBV27 and TRBJ2-1; 11 positions match TRBD2. This CDR3 is 16 amino acids long. V was clipped by 5 bases and J by 8 bases; unmatched bases: 11. Germline CDR1 and CDR2: MNHEY and SMNVEV (reference sequence). CDR3 in amino acids: CASSTYSGGAVDEQFF. The CDR3 bases are TGTGCCAGCAGTACGTATAGCGGGGGGGCAGTTGATGAGCAGTTCTTC.

The chain carries TRBV2 and TRBJ2-7, with 7 bases matching TRBD2. The CDR3 totals 16 residues. The germline CDR1 and CDR2 sequences are SNHLY and FYNNEI. V lost 8 bases and J lost 1; bases outside the gene matches: 14. The CDR3 spells CASPDPIRGGSYEQYF. The CDR3 nucleotides read TGTGCCAGCCCCGACCCTATCCGCGGGGGTTCCTACGAGCAGTACTTC.

The chain links TRBV5-1 to TRBJ2-7, with 7 bases matching TRBD1. The germline V gene has CDR1 SGHRS and CDR2 YFSETQ. This CDR3 is built from 13 residues. V gave up 5 bases and J gave up 5 bases; unmatched junction bases: 7. The DNA of the CDR3 is TGCGCCAGCAGTCAACAGGGGTCCCACGAGCAGTACTTC. This translates into CASSQQGSHEQYF.

V gene TRBV6-4 combines with J gene TRBJ2-1; TRBD2 matches at 11 bases. V was pared by 6 bases and J by 4 bases, with 5 bases of the junction left unmatched. CDR3 length: 15 amino acids. Germline V gene lookup returns CDR1 MRHNA and CDR2 SNTAGT. CDR3 sequence reads: CASSATSGKYNEQFF. The CDR3 nucleotides are TGTGCCAGCAGCGCGACTAGCGGGAAGTACAATGAGCAGTTCTTC.

V usage is TRBV27 and J usage is TRBJ1-1; TRBD1 might be the D (6 bases). V lost 4 bases and J 0 bases, leaving 6 bases between the germline ends. This CDR3 has 13 amino acids. CDR1 MNHEY and CDR2 SMNVEV come from the germline V gene (reference sequence). In DNA, the CDR3 is TGTGCCAGCAGTTGGGGGCTGAACACTGAAGCTTTCTTT. Protein product: CASSWGLNTEAFF.

The V call is TRBV4-3, the J call TRBJ2-7; 8 bases map to TRBD1. The CDR3 totals 15 residues. V shed 4 bases and J 0 bases; nucleotides not matched to a gene: 5. The germline CDR1 and CDR2 sequences are LGHNA and YSLEER. CDR3 loop: CASSPGTGGSYEQYF. The CDR3 coding sequence is TGCGCCAGCAGCCCTGGAACAGGGGGCTCCTACGAGCAGTACTTC.

The rearrangement links TRBV5-4 to TRBJ2-7; 7 nucleotides align to TRBD1. Germline trimming cut 0 bases from V and 0 bases from J; bases unmatched to any gene: 3. Looked up from germline, CDR1 is SGHNT and CDR2 is YYREEE (reference sequence). The CDR3 spans 15 residues. The CDR3 bases are TGTGCCAGCAGCTTGGAGAGGGGGCTCTCCTACGAGCAGTACTTC. It encodes CASSLERGLSYEQYF.

The chain employs TRBV4-2 and TRBJ2-1; 10 bases align to TRBD2. V dropped 0 bases and J dropped 8; count of bases not matched to a gene: 7. The CDR3 sequence is 16 residues long. The V gene's germline CDR1 is LGHNA and CDR2 YNFKEQ. The CDR3 loop reads CASSQDGASGGYEQFF. CDR3 sequence (DNA): TGTGCCAGCAGCCAAGATGGGGCTAGCGGGGGTTATGAGCAGTTCTTC.

The genes are TRBV28 and TRBJ2-7; 8 bases fit TRBD2. In germline, CDR1 is MDHEN, CDR2 SYDVKM. CDR3 length equals 14 residues. With 5 bases clipped from V and 2 bases from J, the junction kept 5 bases outside the gene matches. This CDR3 reads CASSTRTSPYEQYF. CDR3 nucleotides: TGTGCCAGCAGTACTCGGACTAGCCCCTACGAGCAGTACTTC.

V gene TRBV30 combines with J gene TRBJ2-1; TRBD2 matches 9 bases. Germline V CDR1 and CDR2: GTSNPN, SVGIG (reference sequence). V was clipped by 0 bases and J by 2 bases; unmatched bases: 2. The CDR3 loop spans 15 amino acids. The CDR3 DNA reads TGTGCCTGGAGTGTATCTAGCGGGACCTACAATGAGCAGTTCTTC. This gives the protein CAWSVSSGTYNEQFF. Full variable domain (rest looked up from reference TRBV30 and TRBJ2-1): SQTIHQWPATLVQPVGSPLSLECTVEGTSNPNLYWYRQAAGRGLQLLFYSVGIGQISSEVPQNLSASRPQDRQFILSSKKLLLSDSGFYLCAWSVSSGTYNEQFFGPGTRLTVL.

This clone was observed a single time. The chain is built from TRBV28 and TRBJ2-7; 9 bases match TRBD1. J gave up 1 base and V 6 bases, and 4 bases lay outside the gene matches. This CDR3 is 14 amino acids long. Per germline, CDR1 MDHEN and CDR2 SYDVKM. The CDR3 nucleotides are TGTGCCAGCAGGACAGGGGGTCCTTCCTACGAGCAGTACTTC. Translated: CASRTGGPSYEQYF.

J is TRBJ2-1 and V is TRBV19; 8 bases map to TRBD2. This CDR3 spans 17 amino acids. J was trimmed by 1 base and V by 5 bases; bases with no gene match: 10. Per the germline V gene, CDR1 is LNHDA and CDR2 is SQIVND (reference sequence). The chain's CDR3 is CASSYELAVSSYNEQFF. The CDR3 DNA reads as TGTGCCAGTAGTTATGAACTAGCGGTCTCGTCCTACAATGAGCAGTTCTTC. Together with reference TRBV19 and TRBJ2-1, the CDR3 gives the full variable domain: DGGITQSPKYLFRKEGQNVTLSCEQNLNHDAMYWYRQDPGQGLRLIYYSQIVNDFQKGDIAEGYSVSREKKESFPLTVTSAQKNPTAFYLCASSYELAVSSYNEQFFGPGTRLTVL.

This chain connects TRBV7-9 to TRBJ2-3; 10 positions agree with TRBD2. With V trimmed by 2 bases and J by 5 bases, 10 bases remained unmatched. The CDR3 is 17 amino acids. Germline CDR1 and CDR2: SEHNR and FQNEAQ (reference sequence). The CDR3 region is CASSLIPLAGREDTQYF. CDR3 nucleotide sequence: TGTGCCAGCAGCTTAATCCCACTAGCGGGACGAGAAGATACGCAGTATTTT.

The CDR3 sequence: CASSFTLAGGLYNEQFF. CDR3 nucleotide sequence: TGTGCCAGCAGCTTTACCTTAGCGGGGGGGTTGTACAATGAGCAGTTCTTC. The rearrangement uses TRBV7-8 and TRBJ2-1, with 11 bases that match TRBD2. The CDR3 has 17 residues. The V and J ends lost 3 bases and 4 bases, in that order; junction bases with no gene match: 8. The germline CDR1 and CDR2 sequences are SGHVS and FQNEAQ.

The chain is built from TRBV6-5 and TRBJ1-1, with D perhaps TRBD1 (5 bases). The CDR3 has 14 residues. V was clipped by 2 bases and J by 7 bases, with 14 bases between them. Germline CDR1 reads MNHEY; CDR2 reads SVGAGI. The DNA of the CDR3 is TGTGCCAGCAGTTACATTACAGGATCCGATGAAGCTTTCTTT. Its translation is CASSYITGSDEAFF.

The gene calls are TRBV10-3 and TRBJ2-1, with 8 positions matching TRBD2. The ends lost 10 bases at V and 8 bases at J; junction bases unmatched: 13. Germline values: CDR1 ENHRY, CDR2 SYGVKD. The CDR3 is 14 amino acids. The CDR3 spells CATEALAGVDEQFF. The DNA for the CDR3 is TGTGCCACCGAGGCCCTAGCGGGCGTCGATGAGCAGTTCTTC.